A single sample gave rise to the 16 T cell receptor beta chains below, sequenced in a study of cytomegalovirus exposure and HLA in healthy donors. Vbeta (60) and Jbeta (13) primers were used in the PCR. Sequencing was performed with immunoSEQ multiplex PCR; in TCRdb, only in-frame clones are kept and a portion is missing. The data hold about 76,000 clones, with roughly two thirds observed a single time. The sample consisted of PBMCs. The receptors were sampled from a man in his 60s in good health and CMV-seropositive.

The J gene is TRBJ1-2, the V gene TRBV29-1; no clear D gene. The V end lost 6 bases, the J end lost 5 bases, and 10 bases lay between the germline ends. Germline lookup yields CDR1 SQVTM and CDR2 ANQGSEA. CDR3 length: 11 residues. CDR3 sequence reads: CSVQHFYGYTF. The CDR3 DNA sequence: TGCAGCGTCCAACATTTTTATGGCTACACCTTC.

This chain joins TRBV7-3 and TRBJ2-1, with 8 bases lining up with TRBD2. The CDR3 is 15 amino acids. Losses at the gene ends were 1 base for V and 2 bases for J; bases not matched to a gene: 1. Looked up from germline, CDR1 is SGHTA and CDR2 is FQGTGA. CDR3 coding DNA: TGTGCCAGCAGCTTAAACGGGAGGGCCTACAATGAGCAGTTCTTC. Amino acids: CASSLNGRAYNEQFF.

The rearrangement joins TRBV27 to TRBJ2-3, with 10 bases that match TRBD2. Germline trimming cut 4 bases from V and 3 bases from J; bases unmatched to any gene: 7. The CDR3 has 16 amino acids. Germline CDR1 MNHEY, CDR2 SMNVEV (reference sequence). In DNA form, the CDR3 reads TGTGCCAGCAGTTCCCAGCGGGGGGGCCCGACAGATACGCAGTATTTT. Residues: CASSSQRGGPTDTQYF.

This clone showed up just once. The chain has TRBV7-9 and TRBJ2-7; TRBD2 matches at 12 bases. The length of the CDR3 is 15 residues. Trimming took 4 bases from V and 3 from J; bases not matched to a gene: 4. The germline V gene encodes CDR1 SEHNR and CDR2 FQNEAQ (reference sequence). The CDR3 loop is CASSSTSGSFYEQYF. CDR3 bases: TGTGCCAGCAGCTCGACTAGCGGGAGTTTCTACGAGCAGTACTTC.

A few counts support this clone. The chain recombines TRBV6-1 with TRBJ2-1, with 10 nucleotides matching TRBD2. V gave up 4 bases and J gave up 6 bases; unmatched junction bases: 6. The V gene's germline CDR1 is MNHNS and CDR2 SASEGT. The CDR3 is made up of 15 amino acids. CDR3 loop: CASSVLAGDRNEQFF. CDR3 sequence (DNA): TGTGCCAGCAGTGTCCTAGCGGGAGATCGCAATGAGCAGTTCTTC.

The CDR3 nucleotides are TGTGCCAGCAGCTCGGGCAGGGGCTCTGGAAACACCATATATTTT. It yields the protein CASSSGRGSGNTIYF. The chain has TRBV5-4 and TRBJ1-3, with D possibly TRBD1 on 6 matching bases. Trimming took off 3 bases at V and 0 bases at J, with 10 bases between the two ends. Germline-derived CDR1 and CDR2 are SGHNT and YYREEE (reference sequence). This CDR3 region has 15 residues.

Here the CDR3 reads CASSVITGDYEQYF. In DNA form, the CDR3 reads TGTGCCAGCAGCGTCATTACAGGGGACTACGAGCAGTACTTC. The J gene is TRBJ2-7, the V gene TRBV5-5; 7 nucleotides match TRBD1. This CDR3 spans 14 amino acids. Trimming took 4 bases from V and 3 from J; bases not matched to a gene: 7. CDR1 and CDR2 from the germline V gene are SGHKS and YYEKEE (reference sequence). The complete variable domain, with remaining parts taken from reference TRBV5-5 and TRBJ2-7, reads DAGVTQSPTHLIKTRGQQVTLRCSPISGHKSVSWYQQVLGQGPQFIFQYYEKEERGRGNFPDRFSARQFPNYSSELNVNALLLGDSALYLCASSVITGDYEQYFGPGTRLTVT.

The chain combines TRBV5-1 with TRBJ1-5; D is possibly TRBD1 (5 bases). The germline V and J ends were trimmed by 0 bases and 1 base, with 11 bases remaining between them. Germline assignment: CDR1 SGHRS and CDR2 YFSETQ. CDR3 length: 16 amino acids. CDR3 coding DNA: TGCGCCAGCAGCTTGGGCGGGGCAGGGAGCAATCAGCCCCAGCATTTT. Residues: CASSLGGAGSNQPQHF.

The chain combines TRBV28 with TRBJ2-7; 12 bases agree with TRBD2. From germline, CDR1 is MDHEN and CDR2 SYDVKM. Germline trimming cut 3 bases from V and 5 bases from J; bases unmatched to any gene: 11. The CDR3 length is 17 residues. The CDR3 DNA sequence: TGTGCCAGCAGTTTGCCCGCCGCGGCTAGCGGGAGGGACGAGCAGTACTTC. Translation: CASSLPAAASGRDEQYF.

This chain uses TRBV7-2 with TRBJ2-3, with TRBD2 matching 10 bases. CDR3 size: 17 residues. The trim removed 1 base at V and 5 bases at J, leaving 9 bases unmatched. Germline V gene lookup returns CDR1 SGHTA and CDR2 FQGNSA. CDR3 bases: TGTGCCAGCAGCTTAGGGATAGCGGGGGGTGGCGGAGATACGCAGTATTTT. This encodes CASSLGIAGGGGDTQYF.

The chain is built from TRBV15 and TRBJ2-7, with a weak D call TRBD2 (6 bases). V lost 0 bases and J 9 bases, leaving 12 bases between the germline ends. From germline, CDR1 is LNHNV and CDR2 YYDKDF (reference sequence). The CDR3 has 13 amino acids. The CDR3 DNA reads TGTGCCACCAGCAGAGACTCGCAGGGAGGGCAGTACTTC. This codes for CATSRDSQGGQYF. The entire variable domain, with the rest obtained from reference TRBV15 and TRBJ2-7, is as follows: DAMVIQNPRYQVTQFGKPVTLSCSQTLNHNVMYWYQQKSSQAPKLLFHYYDKDFNNEADTPDNFQSRRPNTSFCFLDIRSPGLGDTAMYLCATSRDSQGGQYFGPGTRLTVT.

The CDR3 sequence: CASSVVLAGDDEQFF. Written as DNA, the CDR3 is TGTGCCAGCAGCGTAGTACTAGCGGGAGACGATGAGCAGTTCTTC. V gene TRBV9 combines with J gene TRBJ2-1; 11 bases align to TRBD2. This CDR3 is built from 15 residues. V trimming: 0 bases; J trimming: 8 bases; junction bases outside the gene matches: 4. Per the germline V gene, CDR1 is SGDLS and CDR2 is YYNGEE.

This sequence joins TRBV5-1 and TRBJ2-7; 10 positions match TRBD1. J lost 6 bases, V lost 3 bases, and 3 bases had no gene match. The CDR3 sequence is 13 residues long. Germline V gene data show CDR1 as SGHRS and CDR2 as YFSETQ. The CDR3 DNA reads as TGCGCCAGCAGCTCCGGGACAGGGGTCGAGCAGTACTTC. Translation gives CASSSGTGVEQYF.

The V and J genes are TRBV25-1 and TRBJ2-5; 10 nucleotides match TRBD2. From germline, CDR1 is MGHDK and CDR2 SYGVNS. The length of the CDR3 is 12 residues. V gave up 6 bases and J gave up 5 bases; unmatched junction bases: 0. This CDR3 reads CASRGLAETQYF. CDR3 nucleotide sequence: TGTGCCAGCAGGGGACTAGCGGAGACCCAGTACTTC.

This chain joins TRBV7-2 and TRBJ2-1; 11 bases fit TRBD2. CDR1 is SGHTA, CDR2 FQGNSA, per germline. The CDR3 runs 17 residues. J was trimmed by 9 bases and V by 1 base; bases with no gene match: 11. CDR3 loop: CASSLVGLAGGLAEQFF. In nucleotides, the CDR3 is TGTGCCAGCAGCTTAGTCGGTCTAGCGGGGGGTTTGGCTGAGCAGTTCTTC.

The CDR3 DNA is TGTGCCAGTAGTATAGATGGACCGGGAACTAGGAATCAGCCCCAGCATTTT. Translated: CASSIDGPGTRNQPQHF. The chain couples TRBV19 to TRBJ1-5; D not resolved. The CDR3 has 17 amino acids. V shed 0 bases and J shed 4 bases, with 16 bases lying between them. Germline V gene data show CDR1 as LNHDA and CDR2 as SQIVND (reference sequence).